This is a list of T cell receptor beta chains from one sample in a study of blood T cell repertoires in COVID-19. The table came from immunoSEQ multiplex PCR; TCRdb's copy has only in-frame clones and leaves some out. The sample has 12,000 to 15,000 clones, around 91% seen once. Sample: peripheral blood. These receptors were collected from a human donor in a cohort sampled during active COVID-19. Each CDR3 is given with its conserved first and last residue. Each record gives: V gene, clone size, CDR3 length, D gene, J gene, CDR3 protein, CDR3 DNA. The D gene is left open where the match is weak. Clone sizes are given selectively: once, few, many, or a class where the clone is expanded.

V: TRBV9
size: NA
length: 15
D: NA
J: TRBJ2-3
CDR3: CASSVGVQEADTQYF
DNA: TGTGCCAGCAGCGTAGGTGTCCAGGAGGCAGATACGCAGTATTTT

V: TRBV10-3
size: NA
length: 12
D: NA
J: TRBJ2-7
CDR3: CAISEQGDEQYF
DNA: TGTGCCATCAGTGAGCAGGGCGACGAGCAGTACTTC

V: TRBV2
size: NA
length: 16
D: TRBD2
J: TRBJ2-3
CDR3: CASSEGTSGRSDTQYF
DNA: TGTGCCAGCAGTGAAGGGACTAGCGGCCGGTCGGATACGCAGTATTTT

V: TRBV7-2
size: NA
length: 17
D: TRBD2
J: TRBJ2-5
CDR3: CASSPGSLSGAQETQYF
DNA: TGTGCCAGCAGCCCAGGGAGCCTTAGCGGGGCACAAGAGACCCAGTACTTC

V: TRBV28
size: NA
length: 14
D: TRBD1
J: TRBJ2-2
CDR3: CASKGALNTGELFF
DNA: TGTGCCAGCAAGGGGGCCCTGAACACCGGGGAGCTGTTTTTT

V: TRBV5-1
size: NA
length: 14
D: TRBD2
J: TRBJ2-5
CDR3: CASSTGTSGETQYF
DNA: TGCGCCAGCAGCACCGGGACTAGCGGAGAGACCCAGTACTTC

V: TRBV9
size: NA
length: 16
D: TRBD2
J: TRBJ2-3
CDR3: CASSLGTSGGIDTQYF
DNA: TGTGCCAGCAGCCTTGGGACTAGCGGGGGGATAGATACGCAGTATTTT

V: TRBV5-1
size: NA
length: 16
D: TRBD2
J: TRBJ2-1
CDR3: CASSLGLAGIYNEQFF
DNA: TGCGCCAGCAGCTTGGGACTAGCGGGGATTTACAATGAGCAGTTCTTC

V: TRBV9
size: NA
length: 16
D: NA
J: TRBJ1-3
CDR3: CASSVRGPTSGNTIYF
DNA: TGTGCCAGCAGCGTCAGGGGCCCCACCTCTGGAAACACCATATATTTT

V: TRBV7-8
size: NA
length: 16
D: NA
J: TRBJ2-1
CDR3: CASSLTGLISYNEQFF
DNA: TGTGCCAGCAGCTTAACAGGGCTTATCTCCTACAATGAGCAGTTCTTC

V: TRBV11-2
size: NA
length: 16
D: NA
J: TRBJ2-5
CDR3: CASSRLPRDFQETQYF
DNA: TGTGCCAGCAGCCGATTACCGCGGGACTTTCAAGAGACCCAGTACTTC

V: TRBV19
size: NA
length: 14
D: TRBD2
J: TRBJ2-7
CDR3: CASSNLAGGVEQYF
DNA: TGTGCCAGTAGTAATCTAGCGGGAGGCGTCGAGCAGTACTTC

V: TRBV30
size: NA
length: 14
D: NA
J: TRBJ2-2
CDR3: CASLGLADTGELFF
DNA: TGTGCCTCCCTGGGCCTAGCAGACACCGGGGAGCTGTTTTTT

V: TRBV28
size: NA
length: 14
D: TRBD1
J: TRBJ1-4
CDR3: CASSSPDRDEKLFF
DNA: TGTGCCAGCAGTTCCCCGGACAGGGATGAAAAACTGTTTTTT

V: TRBV5-1
size: NA
length: 13
D: NA
J: TRBJ1-4
CDR3: CASSLTGNEKLFF
DNA: TGCGCCAGCAGCTTGACGGGTAATGAAAAACTGTTTTTT

V: TRBV19
size: NA
length: 15
D: TRBD1
J: TRBJ1-5
CDR3: CASGNPGQDNQPQHF
DNA: TGTGCCAGTGGTAATCCGGGACAGGACAATCAGCCCCAGCATTTT

V: TRBV28
size: NA
length: 13
D: NA
J: TRBJ2-4
CDR3: CASRKLAPNIQYF
DNA: TGTGCCAGCAGGAAACTAGCCCCGAACATTCAGTACTTC

V: TRBV6-5
size: NA
length: 15
D: TRBD2
J: TRBJ2-1
CDR3: CASSLKLAGFNEQFF
DNA: TGTGCCAGCAGTTTGAAACTAGCGGGTTTCAATGAGCAGTTCTTC

V: TRBV3-1/TRBV3-2
size: NA
length: 15
D: NA
J: TRBJ1-2
CDR3: CASSRGIETNYGYTF
DNA: TGTGCCAGCAGCCGAGGGATTGAAACTAACTATGGCTACACCTTC

V: TRBV5-4
size: NA
length: 14
D: NA
J: TRBJ2-1
CDR3: CASSSPGSYNEQFF
DNA: TGTGCCAGCAGCTCGCCGGGGTCCTACAATGAGCAGTTCTTC

V: TRBV2
size: NA
length: 15
D: TRBD2
J: TRBJ2-1
CDR3: CASSGTSGAFYEQFF
DNA: TGTGCCAGCAGTGGTACTAGCGGGGCATTTTATGAGCAGTTCTTC

V: TRBV20-1
size: NA
length: 13
D: NA
J: TRBJ1-3
CDR3: CSASRLAGNTIYF
DNA: TGCAGTGCTAGTCGATTGGCCGGAAACACCATATATTTT

V: TRBV5-6
size: NA
length: 16
D: NA
J: TRBJ2-4
CDR3: CASSLRGLPAANIQYF
DNA: TGTGCCAGCAGCTTGAGGGGCCTTCCCGCCGCTAACATTCAGTACTTC

V: TRBV29-1
size: NA
length: 13
D: TRBD1
J: TRBJ1-6
CDR3: CSVGDSTDSPLHF
DNA: TGCAGCGTTGGGGACAGCACGGATTCACCCCTCCACTTT

V: TRBV5-5
size: NA
length: 13
D: NA
J: TRBJ2-1
CDR3: CASSLALRNEQFF
DNA: TGTGCCAGCAGCTTGGCCTTGCGTAATGAGCAGTTCTTC

V: TRBV11-2
size: NA
length: 15
D: TRBD1
J: TRBJ1-1
CDR3: CASSQSGTVNTEAFF
DNA: TGTGCCAGCAGCCAATCCGGGACAGTTAACACTGAAGCTTTCTTT

V: TRBV27
size: NA
length: 13
D: TRBD2
J: TRBJ2-7
CDR3: CASRTSGSMEQYF
DNA: TGTGCCAGCAGGACTAGCGGGAGTATGGAGCAGTACTTC

V: TRBV4-2
size: NA
length: 17
D: NA
J: TRBJ1-2
CDR3: CASSQAEISGGNYGYTF
DNA: TGTGCCAGCAGCCAAGCGGAGATTTCTGGAGGTAACTATGGCTACACCTTC

V: TRBV18
size: once
length: 14
D: NA
J: TRBJ1-5
CDR3: CASSPTDSNQPQHF
DNA: TGTGCCAGCTCACCTACAGATAGCAATCAGCCCCAGCATTTT

V: TRBV2
size: NA
length: 12
D: NA
J: TRBJ1-2
CDR3: CASKESNYGYTF
DNA: TGTGCCAGCAAGGAGAGTAACTATGGCTACACCTTC

V: TRBV27
size: few
length: 16
D: NA
J: TRBJ1-1
CDR3: CASSSLTLDKNTEAFF
DNA: TGTGCCAGCAGTTCACTAACATTGGACAAGAACACTGAAGCTTTCTTT

V: TRBV28
size: NA
length: 15
D: NA
J: TRBJ2-7
CDR3: CASSPLGLGSYEQYF
DNA: TGTGCCAGCAGTCCCCTTGGACTCGGCTCCTACGAGCAGTACTTC